These T cell receptor beta chains were read from a single sample in a study of blood T cell repertoires in COVID-19. Assay used: immunoSEQ multiplex PCR; TCRdb lists only in-frame clones, some missing. Among 250,000 or so clones listed, roughly 91% were seen once. Sequenced input: peripheral blood. These receptors were collected from a man aged 30-40 years with COVID-19, enrolled during active disease. Both conserved end residues are part of each CDR3. Fields, in order: V gene, clone size, J gene, CDR3 protein. Some rows mark clone size as missing; the rest say once, few, many or name a class of expanded clone.

V gene: TRBV19
clone size: -
J gene: TRBJ2-3
CDR3 protein: CASNIIGGGNADTQYF

V gene: TRBV3-1/TRBV3-2
clone size: -
J gene: TRBJ1-1
CDR3 protein: CASSLGPGEAFF

V gene: TRBV3-1/TRBV3-2
clone size: -
J gene: TRBJ2-2
CDR3 protein: CASRQGSTGELFF

V gene: TRBV19
clone size: -
J gene: TRBJ2-7
CDR3 protein: CASSTLGQGGGYEQYF

V gene: TRBV7-2
clone size: -
J gene: TRBJ1-2
CDR3 protein: CASSLAFSDRGARGYTF

V gene: TRBV5-1
clone size: -
J gene: TRBJ2-5
CDR3 protein: CASSSGTGYQETQYF

V gene: TRBV9
clone size: -
J gene: TRBJ1-4
CDR3 protein: CASSLTGSNEKLFF

V gene: TRBV14
clone size: -
J gene: TRBJ2-1
CDR3 protein: CASSQAELAGAPSSYNEQFF

V gene: TRBV29-1
clone size: once
J gene: TRBJ2-1
CDR3 protein: CSVSRLAEKYNEQFF

V gene: TRBV5-1
clone size: -
J gene: TRBJ2-1
CDR3 protein: CASSLDRNSYNEQFF

V gene: TRBV9
clone size: -
J gene: TRBJ1-3
CDR3 protein: CASSASAGLYTIYF

V gene: TRBV11-1
clone size: -
J gene: TRBJ2-3
CDR3 protein: CASSPGQGNEDTQYF

V gene: TRBV5-6
clone size: once
J gene: TRBJ1-6
CDR3 protein: CASSLDRGLKDSPLHF

V gene: TRBV5-1
clone size: -
J gene: TRBJ1-4
CDR3 protein: CASRALTNEKLFF

V gene: TRBV19
clone size: -
J gene: TRBJ2-1
CDR3 protein: CASSPRTTYNEQFF

V gene: TRBV13
clone size: -
J gene: TRBJ1-1
CDR3 protein: CASILRRGGTEAFF

V gene: TRBV4-1
clone size: -
J gene: TRBJ1-2
CDR3 protein: CASSQDSGQGAVGYTF

V gene: TRBV5-1
clone size: -
J gene: TRBJ1-1
CDR3 protein: CASNPAGAVNTEAFF

V gene: TRBV28
clone size: few
J gene: TRBJ1-1
CDR3 protein: CASSFQWADEAFF

V gene: TRBV5-4
clone size: -
J gene: TRBJ2-7
CDR3 protein: CASSLKAGAYEQYF

V gene: TRBV29-1
clone size: -
J gene: TRBJ2-1
CDR3 protein: CSVEGQGNNEQFF

V gene: TRBV5-1
clone size: -
J gene: TRBJ1-5
CDR3 protein: CASSLGTGDGSNQPQHF

V gene: TRBV3-1/TRBV3-2
clone size: few
J gene: TRBJ1-1
CDR3 protein: CASSHNRNTEAFF

V gene: TRBV2
clone size: -
J gene: TRBJ2-7
CDR3 protein: CASSAPASEQYF

V gene: TRBV2
clone size: -
J gene: TRBJ2-3
CDR3 protein: CASRGLAGGTSTDTQYF

V gene: TRBV27
clone size: -
J gene: TRBJ2-1
CDR3 protein: CASSFVGDRADNEQFF

V gene: TRBV7-9
clone size: once
J gene: TRBJ1-5
CDR3 protein: CASSLAGGSQPQHF

V gene: TRBV3-1/TRBV3-2
clone size: -
J gene: TRBJ2-7
CDR3 protein: CASSQGQGDIGQYF

V gene: TRBV2
clone size: -
J gene: TRBJ1-2
CDR3 protein: CASLGSNYGYTF

V gene: TRBV5-4
clone size: -
J gene: TRBJ1-6
CDR3 protein: CASSGGQATYNSPLHF

V gene: TRBV6-5
clone size: -
J gene: TRBJ1-1
CDR3 protein: CASSPGQGYTEAFF

V gene: TRBV5-1
clone size: -
J gene: TRBJ2-5
CDR3 protein: CASSLGRGQETQYF

V gene: TRBV5-4
clone size: -
J gene: TRBJ2-7
CDR3 protein: CASSYGTPGGYEQYF

V gene: TRBV6-1
clone size: -
J gene: TRBJ2-3
CDR3 protein: CASSDWGSGRLTDTQYF